The T cell receptor (beta chain) under discussion was sequenced for a study of cytomegalovirus exposure and HLA in healthy donors. Study-wide points: In a later analysis, a missense DCLRE1C variant was linked to TCR beta V- and J-gene trimming.

Primers included in the PCR were 60 Vbeta and 13 Jbeta primers. Source study methods: Around 76 million unique TCR beta chains, 9 million to 11 million shared, were counted in a later analysis. Method: immunoSEQ multiplex PCR; TCRdb's copy keeps in-frame clones and lacks some. V and J calls and clone size are those listed in that table; D and trimming were worked out from the DNA. In the table there are around 200,000 clones, roughly 77% of which are singletons. Regarding this clone: Its antigen is not identified.

In germline, CDR1 is LNHNV, CDR2 YYDKDF (reference sequence). V shed 0 bases and J shed 3 bases, with 8 bases lying between them. The CDR3 consists of 14 residues. The sequence came from a man aged 25 to 40 in good health and CMV-seropositive. J is TRBJ2-5 and V is TRBV15, with D uncertain. What was sequenced was PBMCs. CDR3 loop: CATSRDLAEETQYF. In DNA, the CDR3 is TGTGCCACCAGCAGAGATTTGGCCGAAGAGACCCAGTACTTC.